This T cell receptor beta chain is from a study of T cell changes during pregnancy in multiple sclerosis. CDR1 SEHNR and CDR2 FQNEAQ come from the germline V gene (reference sequence). V lost 1 base and J lost 8, with 6 bases in between. The CDR3 has 12 residues. Measured with immunoSEQ multiplex PCR; TCRdb has only the in-frame clones, and not every one. The sample records 55,000 to 80,000 clones, roughly 92% being singletons. The receptor comes from a female donor with multiple sclerosis, enrolled in a pregnancy study. The material sequenced was CD8+ T cells from peripheral blood mononuclear cells, taken in the second trimester of pregnancy. The V gene is TRBV7-9, the J gene TRBJ2-1, with D possibly matching TRBD1 (6 bases). The CDR3: CASSLEGDEQFF. CDR3 bases: TGTGCCAGCAGCTTAGAGGGGGATGAGCAGTTCTTC.